One and the same sample provided the 16 T cell receptor beta chains below, sequenced in a study of T-cell memory formation after mild COVID-19. TCRdb reanalysed the 5' RACE reads using MiXCR and keeps one entry per CDR3 protein. Of about 130,000 distinct CDR3 sequences in the sample, about 17% were seen once. The material sequenced was PBMCs or a T cell subset sorted from them (not recorded which). The receptors here all came from a man aged 18 to 29 who had mild COVID-19 (a few samples of this study predate the infection). Cell type and time point are not known.

This chain links TRBV29-1 with TRBJ2-3, with 8 bases identical to TRBD2. J lost 3 bases, V lost 4 bases, and 6 bases had no gene match. Germline values: CDR1 SQVTM, CDR2 ANQGSEA. This CDR3 contains 14 residues. The chain's CDR3 is CSVVWQRGTDTQYF. The CDR3 bases are TGCAGCGTTGTTTGGCAGCGGGGGACAGATACGCAGTATTTT.

The table lists this clonotype with a few counts. V is TRBV20-1 and J is TRBJ1-6; D ambiguous. This CDR3 spans 14 amino acids. Trimming pared 2 bases from V and 10 bases from J, leaving 15 bases between. Germline CDR1 and CDR2: DFQATT and SNEGSKA (reference sequence). Written as DNA, the CDR3 is TGCAGTGCTAGACCCCGGAGGGCTAACTCACCCCTCCACTTT. It is translated as CSARPRRANSPLHF.

This clonotype was picked up a small number of times. The chain joins TRBV9 to TRBJ2-3; the match to TRBD2 covers 9 bases. Germline trimming cut 2 bases from V and 3 bases from J; bases unmatched to any gene: 10. Germline CDR1 SGDLS, CDR2 YYNGEE. The CDR3 covers 17 residues. CDR3 residues: CASSVEAGGPGTDTQYF. CDR3 sequence (DNA): TGTGCCAGCAGCGTTGAAGCGGGGGGCCCGGGGACAGATACGCAGTATTTT.

In this sample, this clonotype turned up a few times. The chain links TRBV28 to TRBJ1-2; D uncertain. The germline V gene has CDR1 MDHEN and CDR2 SYDVKM. This CDR3 region has 13 residues. V was shortened by 7 bases and J by 4 bases, with 13 bases between the two germline ends. CDR3 nucleotides: TGTGCCAGCACCAGGACGGAGCTCTATGGCTACACCTTC. Residues: CASTRTELYGYTF.

This clonotype was observed a few times. This chain joins TRBV7-9 and TRBJ1-1; D ambiguous. The germline V gene has CDR1 SEHNR and CDR2 FQNEAQ (reference sequence). V dropped 5 bases and J dropped 0 bases, with 7 bases sitting between them. The CDR3 has 13 amino acids. The CDR3 spells CASSAQMNTEAFF. The CDR3 DNA follows: TGTGCCAGCAGCGCTCAGATGAACACTGAAGCTTTCTTT.

The chain recombines TRBV6-6 with TRBJ2-6; 10 bases map to TRBD2. This CDR3 region has 19 residues. The germline V gene encodes CDR1 MNHNY and CDR2 SVGAGI (reference sequence). The V and J ends lost 4 bases and 0 bases, in that order; junction bases with no gene match: 9. The CDR3 region has the DNA TGTGCCAGCAGTTGGTTAGCGGGGGGTAACCCCTCTGGGGCCAACGTCCTGACTTTC. This sequence encodes CASSWLAGGNPSGANVLTF.

This clonotype appeared many times. The chain combines TRBV7-3 with TRBJ2-3; the D gene could be TRBD1 or TRBD2 (5 bases each). Looked up from germline, CDR1 is SGHTA and CDR2 is FQGTGA. The CDR3 is 15 amino acids. Trimming shortened V by 5 bases and J by 4 bases, and 16 bases separated the two germline ends. CDR3 loop: CASSANSLGADTQYF. The CDR3 coding sequence is TGTGCCAGCAGCGCTAATTCCTTGGGGGCAGATACGCAGTATTTT.

V usage is TRBV4-1 and J usage is TRBJ1-5; perhaps TRBD1 as D (5 bases). The CDR3 runs to 17 residues. Germline CDR1 and CDR2: MGHRA and YSYEKL. Trimming cost V 3 bases and J 5 bases, with 20 bases left between them. CDR3 DNA sequence: TGCGCCAGCAGCCACACCGGCGGGACTGGTCTTTATCAGCCCCAGCATTTT. Translated, it gives CASSHTGGTGLYQPQHF.

This clonotype has just a few counts. The chain joins TRBV5-1 to TRBJ1-1, with 7 nucleotides matching TRBD1. The CDR3 sequence is 15 residues long. The junction had 7 bases not matched to a gene; V was cut back by 1 base and J by 4 bases. Germline values: CDR1 SGHRS, CDR2 YFSETQ. The CDR3 reads CASSLIGGGGTEAFF. CDR3 sequence (DNA): TGCGCCAGCAGCTTGATAGGGGGCGGGGGCACTGAAGCTTTCTTT.

The chain employs TRBV15 and TRBJ2-3, with 12 nucleotides matching TRBD1. The length of the CDR3 is 19 residues. CDR1 is LNHNV and CDR2 is YYDKDF in the germline V gene (reference sequence). The J segment lost 4 bases and the V segment lost 5 bases, leaving 16 bases of the junction unmatched. The CDR3 is CATSRRGATGTGGSDTQYF. The CDR3 DNA is TGTGCCACCAGCCGACGGGGGGCAACCGGGACAGGGGGCTCAGATACGCAGTATTTT.

This clonotype came up a few times. The chain recombines TRBV29-1 with TRBJ2-3, with a possible D match to TRBD2 (5 bases). This CDR3 spans 13 amino acids. V lost 7 bases to trimming and J lost 2 bases, with 13 bases between them. Germline V gives CDR1 SQVTM, CDR2 ANQGSEA. The CDR3 DNA reads TGCAGCGCTCGGGGTTCAGCCACAGATACGCAGTATTTT. Residues: CSARGSATDTQYF.

This clonotype was counted ten times or more. The chain has TRBV5-1 and TRBJ2-3, with 7 bases fitting TRBD1. The CDR3 loop spans 14 amino acids. Unmatched junction bases numbered 2, after V lost 1 base and J lost 3 bases. Germline CDR1 is SGHRS and CDR2 is YFSETQ. CDR3 amino acids: CASSLQGETDTQYF. The CDR3 nucleotides read TGCGCCAGCAGCTTGCAGGGGGAGACAGATACGCAGTATTTT.

The chain links TRBV6-2 or TRBV6-3 to TRBJ2-5; D gene uncertain. Germline V gene data show CDR1 as MNHEY and CDR2 as SVGEGT. CDR3 size: 11 residues. V shed 6 bases and J shed 4 bases, with 6 bases lying between them. In DNA form, the CDR3 reads TGTGCCAGCAGCCACGCAGAGACCCAGTACTTC. Its protein product is CASSHAETQYF.

The chain joins TRBV4-1 to TRBJ1-5; D is unclear. V gave up 1 base and J gave up 2 bases, with 3 bases separating them. CDR1 and CDR2 from the germline V gene are MGHRA and YSYEKL. CDR3 length equals 13 residues. Here the CDR3 reads CASSQGGNQPQHF. DNA for the CDR3: TGCGCCAGCAGCCAAGGGGGCAATCAGCCCCAGCATTTT.

This clonotype was counted many times. The chain employs TRBV18 and TRBJ2-7; the D is unclear. The CDR3 contains 15 residues. Germline V gene sequence: CDR1 KGHSH, CDR2 LQKENI. V lost 4 bases, J lost 2 bases, and 15 bases lay in between. The chain's CDR3 is CASSLSSAAPYEQYF. The CDR3 coding sequence is TGTGCCAGCTCACTATCCTCGGCAGCACCCTACGAGCAGTACTTC.

This clonotype was picked up a small number of times. The chain is built from TRBV25-1 and TRBJ1-1; tentatively, D is TRBD1 (6 bases). V shed 2 bases and J shed 5 bases, with 9 bases lying between them. Germline V gives CDR1 MGHDK, CDR2 SYGVNS. There are 13 residues in the CDR3. CDR3 DNA sequence: TGTGCCAGCAGTGAACAGGGGTGGACTGAAGCTTTCTTT. Translating it yields CASSEQGWTEAFF.